A selection of T cell receptor beta chains follows, all from one sample in a study of beta chain features in type 1 diabetes. Sequencing was performed with immunoSEQ multiplex PCR; in TCRdb, only in-frame clones are kept and a portion is missing. The table records some 150,000 clones, more than 10% of them present only once. Material for sequencing was central memory CD4+ T cells from blood. These receptors were taken from a man younger than 35 with type 1 diabetes. Each CDR3 is given with its conserved first and last residue. The order of the fields is D gene, J gene, V gene, CDR3 protein. A D gene is named only where the DNA matches it firmly.

>TRBD1|TRBJ1-2|TRBV30
CAWQTGPGYTF
>TRBD1|TRBJ1-1|TRBV30
CAWSGQGANTEAFF
>TRBD1|TRBJ1-1|TRBV2
CASTRQGMNTEAFF
>.|TRBJ2-7|TRBV6-5
CASSYSRETYEQYF
>.|TRBJ1-4|TRBV30
CAWSVRVVYGEKLFF
>TRBD1|TRBJ1-1|TRBV5-1
CASSPPRQGGTEAFF
>TRBD1|TRBJ1-1|TRBV30
CAWRFGTGTGAFF
>.|TRBJ1-2|TRBV21-1
CASSKGSLDGYTF
>.|TRBJ2-1|TRBV7-8
CASSSGDGPGYNEQFF
>.|TRBJ2-7|TRBV28
CASSFGVIARQYF
>.|TRBJ2-3|TRBV28
CASSGASTTDTQYF
>.|TRBJ2-6|TRBV7-9
CASRDPGSRSGANVLTF
>.|TRBJ2-7|TRBV27
CASSDNSYEQYF
>TRBD1|TRBJ1-2|TRBV28
CASNLVQGAPNYGYTF
>.|TRBJ2-7|TRBV5-1
CASSPDSYEQYF
>.|TRBJ1-5|TRBV5-4
CASSLDSSNQPQHF
>.|TRBJ1-6|TRBV7-9
CASSLGTGEGNSPLHF
>.|TRBJ1-5|TRBV6-1
CASSVRVRQPQHF
>.|TRBJ2-7|TRBV9
CASSVEVLPGEQYF
>TRBD2|TRBJ2-5|TRBV2
CASSVRLAGKETQYF
>TRBD1|TRBJ1-1|TRBV6-6
CASSRGQGVGTEAFF
>.|TRBJ1-6|TRBV15
CATSRGTGDSPLHF
>.|TRBJ2-5|TRBV14
CASSTPPGLKSNYAETQYF
>TRBD2|TRBJ2-6|TRBV10-2
CASSGTSGTISGANVLTF
>.|TRBJ2-5|TRBV7-8
CASSLFPNPDRRETQYF
>.|TRBJ1-2|TRBV19
CASSAQGGGRGYTF
>.|TRBJ1-1|TRBV6-5
CASTGNTEAFF
>.|TRBJ1-6|TRBV14
CASSLGPYNSPLHF
>.|TRBJ2-5|TRBV5-6
CASSTWDWQETQYF
>.|TRBJ1-2|TRBV5-4
CASSLFTGVGYTF
>.|TRBJ1-2|TRBV29-1
CSAPTGRNYGYTF
>.|TRBJ1-1|TRBV7-9
CASSFPSGRNTEAFF
>.|TRBJ2-3|TRBV4-1
CASSQVGVADTQYF
>.|TRBJ1-2|TRBV29-1
CSVADSSYGYTF
>.|TRBJ2-2|TRBV2
CASWIGANTGELFF
>.|TRBJ1-1|TRBV7-3
CASSTSQAAEAFF
>TRBD2|TRBJ2-5|TRBV7-9
CASSLSGGALETQYF
>.|TRBJ2-5|TRBV5-1
CASSPSGRVVETQYF
>.|TRBJ1-2|TRBV6-5
CASTTSWNYGYTF
>TRBD1|TRBJ1-5|TRBV25-1
CASSEPLGTGRNQPQHF
>.|TRBJ2-7|TRBV21-1
CASSIRDRGSYEQYF
>TRBD2|TRBJ2-1|TRBV14
CASSHWGGGAYNEQFF
>.|TRBJ2-7|TRBV30
CAWSVRRNYEQYF